This is a list of T cell receptor beta chains from one sample in a study of technical replicates of blood from several donors. The protocol was immunoSEQ multiplex PCR, while the TCRdb copy is restricted to in-frame clones and leaves out a portion. The table lists fewer than 90,000 clones, approximately 92% of them singletons. Sequenced sample: T cells isolated from PBMCs. The receptors originated from a human donor in good health. CDR3s include the opening cysteine and the closing phenylalanine or tryptophan. The D gene is left open where the match is weak. Some rows mark clone size as missing; the rest say once, few, many or name a class of expanded clone.

clone_size	v_call	j_call	d_call	cdr3_nt	cdr3_aa
NA	TRBV12-5	TRBJ2-2	NA	TGTGCTAGTGGTGGAGGGAGCTGGAACACCGGGGAGCTGTTTTTT	CASGGGSWNTGELFF
NA	TRBV7-9	TRBJ2-1	TRBD2	TGTGCCAGCAGCTTAGTCGGGCTAGCGGGAGTGTGGAATGAGCAGTTCTTC	CASSLVGLAGVWNEQFF
NA	TRBV18	TRBJ2-3	NA	TGTGCCAGCTCACCAACAACTAGTATTACAGATACGCAGTATTTT	CASSPTTSITDTQYF
NA	TRBV9	TRBJ2-1	TRBD2	TGTGCCAGCAGCGTACCAGCGGGAGTACTTAATGAGCAGTTCTTC	CASSVPAGVLNEQFF
NA	TRBV11-3	TRBJ2-7	TRBD2	TGTGCCAGCAGCTTAGATCGACTAGCGGGATATACCTACGAGCAGTACTTC	CASSLDRLAGYTYEQYF
NA	TRBV6-5	TRBJ2-7	TRBD1	TGTGCCAGCAGTACAGGGACAGGCGCTACCTACGAGCAGTACTTC	CASSTGTGATYEQYF
NA	TRBV6-5	TRBJ2-7	TRBD1	TGTGCCAGCAGTTTACCGGGACAGGGGACCGTGTACGAGCAGTACTTC	CASSLPGQGTVYEQYF
NA	TRBV7-9	TRBJ2-4	TRBD1	TGTGCCAGCAGCCCGACAGGGGTAGACATTCAGTACTTC	CASSPTGVDIQYF
few	TRBV30	TRBJ2-2	NA	TGTGCCTGGAGGGGCGGGATCGACACCGGGGAGCTGTTTTTT	CAWRGGIDTGELFF
NA	TRBV27	TRBJ2-5	NA	TGTGCCAGCAGTTTGGGGCAGGGGAAGACCCAGTACTTC	CASSLGQGKTQYF
NA	TRBV5-1	TRBJ1-4	NA	TGCGCCAGCAGCTTGCGGGAAGGCGTTAATGAAAAACTGTTTTTT	CASSLREGVNEKLFF
NA	TRBV25-1	TRBJ2-3	TRBD1	TGTGCCAGCAGTGAATCAGGGGGCGGCACAGATACGCAGTATTTT	CASSESGGGTDTQYF
few	TRBV6-5	TRBJ2-7	NA	TGTGCCAGCAGTCAAACCCGGGGAAACGAGCAGTACTTC	CASSQTRGNEQYF
NA	TRBV5-1	TRBJ1-1	TRBD1	TGCGCCAGCAGCACCGGGACAGATCGTGAAGCTTTCTTT	CASSTGTDREAFF
NA	TRBV27	TRBJ2-3	NA	TGTGCCAGCAGTTTATTCCCCTCCAGGGATACGCAGTATTTT	CASSLFPSRDTQYF
NA	TRBV7-6	TRBJ2-5	TRBD1	TGTGCCAGCAGCTTCCTCGGGACAGGAGGAGAGACCCAGTACTTC	CASSFLGTGGETQYF
NA	TRBV19	TRBJ1-5	NA	TGTGCCAGTAGTATCAGGGGTGGTGGCAATCAGCCCCAGCATTTT	CASSIRGGGNQPQHF
NA	TRBV5-1	TRBJ2-5	NA	TGCGCCAGCAGCTTGAGCTCTCCAGAGACCCAGTACTTC	CASSLSSPETQYF
NA	TRBV4-3	TRBJ2-2	TRBD1	TGCGCCAGCAGCCCTCGGCTGTTCAGGGGGCGGGCCGGGGAGCTGTTTTTT	CASSPRLFRGRAGELFF
NA	TRBV19	TRBJ2-6	NA	TGTGCCAGTAGTATTATCAGGGCTGGGGCCAACGTCCTGACTTTC	CASSIIRAGANVLTF
NA	TRBV9	TRBJ2-2	TRBD2	TGTGCCAGCAGTCCATCACTTATGACTAGCGGGAGAATCGGGGAGCTGTTTTTT	CASSPSLMTSGRIGELFF
NA	TRBV19	TRBJ2-3	NA	TGTGCCAGTAGTACACAAGGCACAGATACGCAGTATTTT	CASSTQGTDTQYF
NA	TRBV4-1	TRBJ2-7	NA	TGCGCCAGCAGCCAAGCTAGCGCTAACGAGCAGTACTTC	CASSQASANEQYF
NA	TRBV5-1	TRBJ1-1	NA	TGCGCCAGCAGCCAACAGGGTACGAACACTGAAGCTTTCTTT	CASSQQGTNTEAFF
NA	TRBV19	TRBJ1-5	TRBD1	TGTGCCAGTAGTATAGTTAAGGGGGCAAATCAGCCCCAGCATTTT	CASSIVKGANQPQHF
once	TRBV29-1	TRBJ2-5	NA	TGCAGCGTTGAAGGGGCGAGGGAGGTAGAGACCCAGTACTTC	CSVEGAREVETQYF
NA	TRBV19	TRBJ1-2	NA	TGTGCCAGTAGTATAGATGCATCACTCTTCTATGGCTACACCTTC	CASSIDASLFYGYTF
NA	TRBV2	TRBJ2-5	TRBD2	TGTGCCAGCAGTCGTCGACTAGCCCTAGGCCTTCAAGAGACCCAGTACTTC	CASSRRLALGLQETQYF
NA	TRBV5-1	TRBJ2-2	NA	TGCGCCAGCAGCTTGAAAGGGGGAGTAACCGGGGAGCTGTTTTTT	CASSLKGGVTGELFF
NA	TRBV7-8	TRBJ2-1	NA	TGTGCCAGCAGCTTGACTAGCTACAATGAGCAGTTCTTC	CASSLTSYNEQFF